This T cell receptor (beta chain) was found in a study of blood T cells in healthy people across ages (dated by TCRdb to about 2015). At the level of the whole study: In model experiments, template switching captured about one uniquely barcoded TCR beta cDNA molecule for every two T cells. To track age-related changes in TCR beta repertoire diversity, the study relied on deep sequencing normalized with unique cDNA molecular identifiers. The donors were split into four age groups: young (average about 16 years), middle-aged (about 40), aged (roughly 65) and long-lived (over 75). To avoid experimental bias, donors of different ages were spread randomly across the sequencing lanes. For two donors (one aged 18 to 30 and one aged 80 or older), the study analyzed two additional independent replicas of 1 million unique cDNA reads from the same blood draw.

Library generation was performed with 5' RACE. For sequencing, an Illumina HiSeq 2500 was employed. The second PCR ran for roughly 7 to 12 cycles and used a J-beta primer mix along with a sample-barcoded 5' primer. A unique molecular identifier was introduced onto each TCR beta cDNA molecule by a template-switch 5' adaptor carrying 12 random nucleotides. Each sample yielded at least 2.5 million CDR3-containing paired-end reads. First-strand cDNA was synthesized from all RNA with the Mint cDNA synthesis kit, primed by a TRBC-specific oligonucleotide. Following uracil-DNA glycosylase treatment, all cDNA underwent a first 18-cycle PCR with the universal primers M1SS and BC2_uni_R. For the original study's pipeline: Normalization of each sample was performed by random selection of 1 million high-quality reads, each carrying a distinct molecular identifier. Instead of being binned into consensus sequences, reads that shared molecular identifiers were thrown out. CDR3 identification, clonotype clustering and error correction used MiTCR with a Q25 quality threshold and the strictest error-elimination algorithm. Lower-bound total TCR beta diversity was estimated with a nonparametric unseen species model using Euler transformation. TCRdb's own reprocessing of the public reads used fastp at Q25 and MiXCR and kept productive beta chains. Every entry covers one CDR3 protein and lists the most common genes and DNA from its rows. These V and J calls are TCRdb output, not the study's own analysis. Here the sample has fewer than 800,000 distinct CDR3 sequences; around 21% occur a single time. Clones ranked in the top ten supply roughly 3.6% of the sample.

Donors were approximately 42 systemically healthy Caucasian individuals from Russia aged roughly 6 to 100 years. Each donor gave 9 to 10 milliliters of peripheral blood, collected into EDTA-treated Vacutainer tubes. Ficoll-Paque density-gradient centrifugation was used to isolate PBMCs, with at least 7 million per sample. Total RNA was extracted from PBMCs with Trizol reagent, with at least 6 micrograms obtained per sample. For every donor, flow cytometry on a PBMC aliquot measured the percentage of naive CD45RAhigh/CD27high T cells. The research as a whole found: Because donor CMV infection status was unknown, age-related changes in expanded clonotypes were potentially confounded. Observed TCR beta diversity correlated strongly with the percentage of naive T cells measured by flow cytometry. Compared with the aged group, the long-lived group had more naive CD4+ T cells, fewer expanded clones and increased TCR diversity, suggesting age selection. As age increased, observed TCR beta diversity per million T cells dropped in a roughly linear way, and a significant reduction was already evident by age about 40. Estimates of total diversity based on one million sequenced T cells were considered lower bounds and underestimates. Conclusive comparison of naive and antigen-experienced compartments was prevented by the profiling of bulk unsorted PBMCs.

CDR1 and CDR2 (SNHLY, FYNNEI) derive from the germline V gene. The CDR3 starts with the cysteine, ends with the phenylalanine, and has 14 residues. Only CDR3 DNA is held: 42 bases, read in frame from base 1. V and J lose 5 bases and 13 bases, and a span of 21 bases separates them. Concerning this clonotype itself: What antigen it recognizes has not been identified. The sample holds no much larger clone one base away, and base qualities are not on file.

Input material: blood. The sequence came from a man between 70 and 80 years old in good health. Rearrangement joined TRBV2 to TRBJ2-1, with TRBD1 tentatively as D gene (6 bases match). In nucleotide form, the sequence is TGTGCCAGCAGTCGACAGGTCGGCCAGCCAGGTCAGTTCTTC. It encodes CASSRQVGQPGQFF.